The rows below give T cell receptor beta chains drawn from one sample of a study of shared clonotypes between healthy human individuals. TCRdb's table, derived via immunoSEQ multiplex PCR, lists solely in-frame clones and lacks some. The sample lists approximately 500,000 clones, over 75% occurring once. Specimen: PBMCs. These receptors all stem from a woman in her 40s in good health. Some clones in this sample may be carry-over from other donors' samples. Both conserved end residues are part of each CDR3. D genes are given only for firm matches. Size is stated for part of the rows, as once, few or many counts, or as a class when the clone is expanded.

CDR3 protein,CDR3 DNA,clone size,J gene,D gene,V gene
CASSLAWDRARFF,TGTGCCAGCAGCTTAGCGTGGGACAGGGCACGTTTCTTT,-,TRBJ1-1,TRBD1,TRBV11-2
CASSQDWVRGRTDTQYF,TGCGCCAGCAGCCAAGACTGGGTCCGCGGTCGCACAGATACGCAGTATTTT,-,TRBJ2-3,-,TRBV4-3
CASSQGSSGRREDTQYF,TGTGCCAGCAGCCAAGGGTCTAGCGGGAGGCGAGAAGATACGCAGTATTTT,many,TRBJ2-3,TRBD2,TRBV4-2
CASSYQQVPYEQYF,TGTGCCAGCAGCTATCAGCAGGTGCCCTACGAGCAGTACTTT,-,TRBJ2-7,-,TRBV5-6
CASSPWDTQYF,TGTGCCAGCAGCCCCTGGGATACGCAGTATTTT,-,TRBJ2-3,-,TRBV7-2
CASSPPTSGAHTQYF,TGTGCCAGCAGCCCACCGACTAGCGGGGCACATACGCAGTATTTT,-,TRBJ2-3,TRBD2,TRBV11-2
CASSEQDETQYF,TGTGCCAGCAGCGAGCAAGACGAGACCCAGTACTTC,-,TRBJ2-5,-,TRBV7-2
CAISDGLGTDTQYF,TGTGCCATCAGTGACGGCTTGGGCACAGATACGCAGTATTTT,-,TRBJ2-3,-,TRBV10-3
CASSRDRAILNEQFF,TGCGCCAGCAGCCGTGACAGGGCAATACTCAATGAGCAGTTCTTC,-,TRBJ2-1,TRBD1,TRBV4-3
CASSLRTDSYEQYF,TGTGCCAGCAGCTTGAGGACAGACTCCTACGAGCAGTACTTC,few,TRBJ2-7,-,TRBV7-8
CASSLEATNEKLFF,TGCGCCAGCAGCTTGGAGGCAACTAATGAAAAACTGTTTTTT,-,TRBJ1-4,-,TRBV5-1
CASRTAGFGAGELFF,TGTGCCAGCAGAACAGCGGGATTCGGGGCCGGGGAGCTGTTTTTT,-,TRBJ2-2,TRBD2,TRBV28
CASSSTSGRGQTQYF,TGTGCCAGCAGCTCGACTAGCGGAAGGGGGCAGACCCAGTACTTC,-,TRBJ2-5,TRBD2,TRBV7-3
CAISDGTGTYEQYF,TGTGCCATCAGTGATGGGACAGGGACCTACGAGCAGTACTTC,-,TRBJ2-7,TRBD1,TRBV10-3
CASSDSAGGGTDTQYF,TGTGCCAGCAGTGACTCGGCGGGAGGTGGAACAGATACGCAGTATTTT,-,TRBJ2-3,TRBD2,TRBV2
CASRLGGANVLTF,TGTGCCAGCCGCCTGGGAGGGGCCAACGTCCTGACTTTC,-,TRBJ2-6,-,TRBV19
CASSPRGSTEFYEQYF,TGTGCCAGCTCACCACGCGGAAGCACCGAATTCTACGAGCAGTACTTC,once,TRBJ2-7,-,TRBV18
CASSAGEGDQPGLVWNEQFF,TGTGCCAGCAGCGCGGGGGAGGGGGATCAACCGGGACTAGTATGGAATGAGCAGTTCTTC,-,TRBJ2-1,TRBD2,TRBV9